The clone carrying this TCR beta chain was counted a few times. The antigen is unknown. This record comes from a study of cytomegalovirus exposure and HLA in healthy donors. Study background: Earlier, 90 million to 140 million unique TCR beta sequences were recovered from roughly 170 million T cells by an analysis. Drawn from HLA-typed donors, approximately 86 million unique TCRs were held in an early data release. Overall study results and limits: Later on, a genetic analysis was performed. It linked a missense variant in DCLRE1C with V- and J-gene trimming of TCR beta. Later work showed greater clonal expansion in HLA-associated TCR beta chains than in equally common others.

The V and J ends lost 4 bases and 4 bases, in that order; junction bases with no gene match: 5. The CDR3 runs 14 residues. Germline V gene sequence: CDR1 SGHVS, CDR2 FNYEAQ. PCR was performed using 60 Vbeta and 13 Jbeta primers. Assay: immunoSEQ multiplex PCR; the TCRdb copy retains only in-frame clones and omits some. The table includes 140,000 to 150,000 clones, roughly 80% detected once. The sample comprised PBMCs. This TCR came from a male donor in good health and CMV-seronegative. This chain connects TRBV7-6 to TRBJ2-7; the match to TRBD1 covers 9 bases. The CDR3, as DNA: TGTGCCAGCAGCTCCGGGACAGGGCGGTACGAGCAGTACTTC. It specifies CASSSGTGRYEQYF.